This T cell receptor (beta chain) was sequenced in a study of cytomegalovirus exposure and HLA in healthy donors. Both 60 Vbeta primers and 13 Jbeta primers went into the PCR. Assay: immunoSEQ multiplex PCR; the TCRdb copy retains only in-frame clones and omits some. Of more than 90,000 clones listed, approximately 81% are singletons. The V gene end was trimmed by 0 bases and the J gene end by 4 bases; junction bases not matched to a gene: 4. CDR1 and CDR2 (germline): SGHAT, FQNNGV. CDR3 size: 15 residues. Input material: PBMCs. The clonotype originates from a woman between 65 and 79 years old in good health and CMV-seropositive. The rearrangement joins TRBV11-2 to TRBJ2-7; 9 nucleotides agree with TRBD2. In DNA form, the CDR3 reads TGTGCCAGCAGCTTAGAACTAGCGGGTACTTACGAGCAGTACTTC. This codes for CASSLELAGTYEQYF.